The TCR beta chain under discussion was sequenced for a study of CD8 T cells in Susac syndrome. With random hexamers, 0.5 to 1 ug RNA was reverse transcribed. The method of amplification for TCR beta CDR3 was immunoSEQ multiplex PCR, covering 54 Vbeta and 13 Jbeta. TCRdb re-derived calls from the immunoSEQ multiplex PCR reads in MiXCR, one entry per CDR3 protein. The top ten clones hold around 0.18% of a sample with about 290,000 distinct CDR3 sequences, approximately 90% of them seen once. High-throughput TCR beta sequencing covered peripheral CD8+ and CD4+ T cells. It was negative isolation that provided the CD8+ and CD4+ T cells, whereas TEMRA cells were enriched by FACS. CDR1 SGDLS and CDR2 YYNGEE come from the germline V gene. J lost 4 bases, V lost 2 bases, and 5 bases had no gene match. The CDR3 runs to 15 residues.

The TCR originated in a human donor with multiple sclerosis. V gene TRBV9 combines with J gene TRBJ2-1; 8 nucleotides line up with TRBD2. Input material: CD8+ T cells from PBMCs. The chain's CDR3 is CASSVAGGVYNEQFF. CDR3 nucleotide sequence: TGTGCCAGCAGCGTGGCCGGGGGGGTGTACAATGAGCAGTTCTTC.